This T cell receptor beta chain was captured in a study of blood T cell repertoires in COVID-19. Study-wide background: In each case, the material was cDNA or gDNA derived from T cells, B-cell-depleted T cells, or PBMCs.

As concerns this clone: Within the sample, other DNA sequences also encode this same CDR3.

Only in-frame clones appear in the TCRdb table, and some are missing; sequencing was by immunoSEQ multiplex PCR. The data show 6,400 or so clones, just under 75% seen once. The CDR3 extends over 13 amino acids. Unmatched junction bases numbered 6, after V lost 6 bases and J lost 5 bases. The clonotype originates from a man in his sixties with acute or convalescent COVID-19. The V call is TRBV12-3 or TRBV12-4, the J call TRBJ2-5; 7 nucleotides line up with TRBD1. Sequencing was done on a sample of peripheral blood. CDR3 DNA: TGTGCCAGCAGCCAGACAGGGTTGGAGACCCAGTACTTC. Translating it yields CASSQTGLETQYF.